The T cell receptor (beta chain) under discussion was sequenced for a study of T-cell reconstitution after alpha-beta-depleted transplantation in children. The length of the CDR3 is 15 residues. V shed 5 bases and J shed 4 bases, with 17 bases lying between them. Unique molecular identifiers were used in preparing the TCRbeta library. TCRdb processed the PCR reads anew with MiXCR; each CDR3 protein has one entry. The repertoire holds about 500,000 distinct CDR3 sequences, with approximately 32% as singletons. The chain has TRBV12-3 or TRBV12-4 and TRBJ1-2, with D uncertain. The source of this sequence is a human donor who donated a stem cell graft to a child with aplastic anemia. This material consisted of PBMCs from the stem cell graft donor, taken from the stem cell graft. The CDR3 loop reads CASSRSSGRAYGYTF. The CDR3 region has the DNA TGTGCCAGCAGTCGCTCCAGTGGGCGAGCCTATGGCTACACCTTC.